This TCR beta chain stems from a study of blood T cell repertoires in COVID-19. Across the study: Sample material is recorded as cDNA or gDNA derived from T cells, B-cell-depleted T cells, or PBMCs.

This CDR3 contains 15 residues. V was clipped by 2 bases and J by 6 bases, with 17 bases between them. Looked up from germline, CDR1 is ENHRY and CDR2 is SYGVKD. Original handling: Estimates of nucleated cell counts were drawn from the amplification of reference gene primers. Generated by immunoSEQ multiplex PCR, the TCRdb table keeps only in-frame clones and is missing some. Clonal size and the V and J genes are those of that table, whereas D and trimming came from the DNA. The sample carries about 430,000 clones, 88% recorded once. Each exposed participant met a COVID-19 case in the 2 weeks preceding study entry.

The sample comprised PBMCs or T cells enriched from blood (not recorded which). The chain recombines TRBV10-3 with TRBJ2-7; possible D gene TRBD2, 6 bases. The TCR sequence derives from a young woman who had been exposed to COVID-19. The CDR3 bases are TGTGCCATCAGTGAGGGTGGACGGGAGAGTTCCGAGCAGTACTTC. Protein sequence: CAISEGGRESSEQYF.